Presented here are 17 T cell receptor beta chains from one specimen sequenced in a study of T cells in women clearing cervical HPV infection. Libraries were prepared by immunoSEQ multiplex PCR; TCRdb keeps only in-frame clonotypes and omits some of them. With roughly 35,000 clones in the sample, the ten largest clones hold roughly 3.5%. The sequencing input was blood buffy coat. The receptors come from a woman between 18 and 69 years old with a cervical HPV16 infection that either progressed to CIN3+ or cleared (not recorded which).

With respect to this clone: The read stops 3 residues short of the end of the CDR3; the missing end is completed from the germline J gene. This chain links TRBV5-5 with TRBJ1-2, with TRBD1 matching 8 bases. Germline CDR1 SGHKS, CDR2 YYEKEE (reference sequence). Trimming took 5 bases from V and 6 from J; bases not matched to a gene: 9. There are 14 residues in the CDR3. The part of the CDR3 DNA that was read is TGTGCCAGCAGGGAAGTGGACAGGGCGAATGGC. Translated: CASREVDRANG. The entire CDR3 is CASREVDRANGYTF.

On this clone: The CDR3 end lies 3 residues beyond the end of the read and is filled in from the germline J gene. V gene TRBV19 combines with J gene TRBJ2-2; TRBD1 agrees at 9 bases. CDR1 LNHDA and CDR2 SQIVND come from the germline V gene (reference sequence). CDR3 length: 16 amino acids. J was trimmed by 4 bases and V by 5 bases; bases with no gene match: 8. The part of the CDR3 DNA that was read is TGTGCCAGTAGTCCCGTCCGGGACAGGGTCACCGGGGAG. This sequence encodes CASSPVRDRVTGE. The whole CDR3 protein reads CASSPVRDRVTGELFF.

Comment on this clone: Coverage ceases 3 residues before the CDR3 finishes, and the germline J gene fills in the end. This sequence joins TRBV19 and TRBJ1-4; no clear D. The CDR3 has 13 amino acids. Germline assignment: CDR1 LNHDA and CDR2 SQIVND (reference sequence). The CDR3 loop reads CASSTNDLRALFF. Incomplete CDR3 DNA: TGTGCCAGTAGTACGAATGATCTGAGAGCA.

As for this clone: Sequencing ends 3 residues short of the CDR3 end; the germline J gene provides the rest. Other DNA sequences in the same sample also yield this CDR3. V and J are TRBV5-1 and TRBJ1-6; 8 positions agree with TRBD1. The CDR3 covers 16 residues. V lost 0 bases and J lost 7; bases outside the gene matches: 6. From germline, CDR1 is SGHRS and CDR2 YFSETQ. This CDR3 is CASSLVPTGENSPLHF. The CDR3 DNA, read in part, is TGCGCCAGCAGCTTGGTCCCGACAGGGGAAAATTCACCC.

With respect to this clone: The missing CDR3 end, 3 residues past where the read stops, is filled in from the germline J gene. The chain is built from TRBV20-1 and TRBJ2-1; D is possibly TRBD1 or TRBD2 (6 bases each). CDR3 length: 17 amino acids. Trimming pared 3 bases from V and 4 bases from J, leaving 22 bases between. Germline assignment: CDR1 DFQATT and CDR2 SNEGSKA (reference sequence). The covered CDR3 bases are TGCAGTGCTAGGCTCAGTCTCGTGGGCGGGACATACAATGAG. It yields the protein CSARLSLVGGTYNE. The whole CDR3 protein is CSARLSLVGGTYNEQFF.

On this clone: The read terminates 3 residues ahead of where the CDR3 ends, so the germline J gene completes it. The V call is TRBV13, the J call TRBJ2-7; 11 bases fit TRBD2. This CDR3 is 16 amino acids long. The V segment lost 5 bases and the J segment 3 bases; nucleotides outside the gene matches: 9. CDR1 and CDR2 (germline): PRHDT, FYEKMQ (reference sequence). The DNA read from the CDR3 is TGTGCCAGCAGCCCGTCTCTAGCGGGAGGAAACTACGAG. The encoded protein is CASSPSLAGGNYE. The whole CDR3 protein reads CASSPSLAGGNYEQYF.

On this clone: Read sequence stops 3 residues before the CDR3 end, and the germline J gene provides the missing end. The chain joins TRBV12-3 or TRBV12-4 to TRBJ2-7, with 10 bases aligning to TRBD1. The CDR3 length is 14 residues. Trimming at V came to 6 bases and at J to 5 bases, leaving 7 bases not matched to a gene. The CDR3 here is CASSTGQGINEQYF. Incomplete CDR3 DNA: TGTGCCAGCAGCACGGGACAGGGGATCAACGAG.

With respect to this clone: Coverage ceases 3 residues before the CDR3 finishes, and the germline J gene fills in the end. The chain carries TRBV5-4 and TRBJ2-1, with 7 bases lining up with TRBD1. There are 15 residues in the CDR3. CDR1 SGHNT and CDR2 YYREEE come from the germline V gene (reference sequence). Unmatched junction bases numbered 8, after V lost 2 bases and J lost 6 bases. The CDR3 protein is CASSFRGTATNEQFF. The DNA read from the CDR3 is TGTGCCAGCAGCTTCAGGGGGACGGCTACCAATGAG.

As for this clone: The read ends 3 residues before the CDR3 terminus; that terminus is restored from the germline J gene. The genes are TRBV6-2 or TRBV6-3 and TRBJ2-3, with TRBD2 identical over 7 bases. The V gene end was trimmed by 11 bases and the J gene end by 1 base; junction bases not matched to a gene: 9. The CDR3 runs to 14 residues. Germline values: CDR1 MNHEY, CDR2 SVGEGT. CDR3 in amino acids: CASQDRGGTDTQYF. The sequenced CDR3 bases are TGTGCCTCTCAGGATCGGGGGGGCACAGATACG.

A remark on this clone: The CDR3 end falls 3 residues outside the read, so it is completed with the germline J gene. V usage is TRBV11-2 and J usage is TRBJ1-3, with TRBD1 identical over 8 bases. After removal of 3 bases from V and 0 bases from J, the junction contained 1 base not matched to a gene. The V gene's germline CDR1 is SGHAT and CDR2 FQNNGV. The CDR3 consists of 15 residues. CDR3 bases read: TGTGCCAGCAGCTTTACAGGGGGCTCTGGAAACACC. Its protein product is CASSFTGGSGNT. The CDR3 in full is CASSFTGGSGNTIYF.

The CDR3 region is CSAREGGEHQPQYF. The CDR3 bases that were read are TGCAGTGCTAGAGAGGGAGGGGAGCATCAGCCG. The chain combines TRBV20-1 with TRBJ2-3, with 7 bases matching TRBD2. The CDR3 is cut off 3 residues early in the read; its end comes from the germline J gene. The CDR3 is 14 amino acids. Per the germline V gene, CDR1 is DFQATT and CDR2 is SNEGSKA (reference sequence).

Notes on this clone: Coverage ceases 3 residues before the CDR3 finishes, and the germline J gene fills in the end. The chain couples TRBV2 to TRBJ1-1; D perhaps matches TRBD1 (6 bases). CDR3 length: 14 amino acids. CDR1 is SNHLY and CDR2 is FYNNEI in the germline V gene. The V and J ends lost 7 bases and 5 bases respectively, with 17 bases between them. The DNA read from the CDR3 is TGTGCCAGCAAGGTCCGGGGGGGCGGAACTGAA. Protein sequence: CASKVRGGGTE. The complete CDR3 sequence is CASKVRGGGTEAFF. The complete variable domain, with remaining parts taken from reference TRBV2 and TRBJ1-1, reads EPEVTQTPSHQVTQMGQEVILRCVPISNHLYFYWYRQILGQKVEFLVSFYNNEISEKSEIFDDQFSVERPDGSNFTLKIRSTKLEDSAMYFCASKVRGGGTEAFFGQGTRLTVV.

In the case of this clone: The read stops 3 residues short of the end of the CDR3; the missing end is completed from the germline J gene. The genes are TRBV29-1 and TRBJ1-6, with TRBD1 matching 10 bases. The CDR3 sequence is 19 residues long. CDR1 SQVTM and CDR2 ANQGSEA come from the germline V gene. Trimming at V came to 5 bases and at J to 4 bases, leaving 17 bases not matched to a gene. The part of the CDR3 DNA that was read is TGCAGCGTTCCATCCGGGACAGGGGATCCGTCGGGGTATAATTCACCC. Its translation is CSVPSGTGDPSGYNSP. The entire CDR3 sequence reads CSVPSGTGDPSGYNSPLHF.

As for this clone: The read halts 3 residues ahead of the CDR3 end, with the missing end drawn from the germline J gene. The chain links TRBV20-1 to TRBJ2-1; 7 bases are shared with TRBD1. CDR1 and CDR2 from the germline V gene are DFQATT and SNEGSKA (reference sequence). Trimming at V came to 3 bases and at J to 6 bases, leaving 5 bases not matched to a gene. The CDR3 is 13 residues long. Partial CDR3 DNA: TGCAGTGCTAGCGATGACAGGGTCAATGAG. Its translation is CSASDDRVNE. The CDR3 reads in full as CSASDDRVNEQFF.

A remark on this clone: The missing CDR3 end, 3 residues past where the read stops, is filled in from the germline J gene. The chain employs TRBV18 and TRBJ2-7; TRBD1 matches 9 bases. From germline, CDR1 is KGHSH and CDR2 LQKENI. J was trimmed by 6 bases and V by 1 base; bases with no gene match: 7. The CDR3 sequence is 15 residues long. The chain's CDR3 is CASSPQQGAEGEQYF. CDR3 DNA (partial): TGTGCCAGCTCACCACAACAGGGGGCGGAGGGCGAG.

About this clone itself: The read gets to within 3 residues of the CDR3 end, and the germline J gene fills in the rest. This sequence joins TRBV20-1 and TRBJ2-1; 10 positions agree with TRBD2. The germline gives CDR1 DFQATT, CDR2 SNEGSKA (reference sequence). V trimming: 0 bases; J trimming: 9 bases; junction bases outside the gene matches: 8. This CDR3 is built from 15 residues. CDR3: CSAREIVGLALEQFF. The CDR3 DNA, read in part, is TGCAGTGCTAGAGAGATAGTGGGACTAGCGCTTGAG.

Remarks on this clone: Sequencing ends 3 residues short of the CDR3 end; the germline J gene provides the rest. V is TRBV10-3 and J is TRBJ1-2; 8 nucleotides agree with TRBD1. CDR3 length: 14 amino acids. The V gene's germline CDR1 is ENHRY and CDR2 SYGVKD. The DNA read from the CDR3 is TGTGCCATCAGTGATGACAGGGGTGGAAGGGGC. Its protein product is CAISDDRGGRG. The whole CDR3 sequence is CAISDDRGGRGYTF.